This T cell receptor (beta chain) was identified during a study of T cells in Graves' hyperthyroidism and ophthalmopathy. RNA transcripts yielded amplified TCR beta CDR3 regions. A set of HTBI primers served as the primers for a first-round RT-PCR of the TCR CDR3. TCRdb used MiXCR to reprocess the multiplex PCR reads, holding one entry per CDR3 protein. The sample lists 500,000 to 800,000 distinct CDR3 sequences, about 14% occurring once. For the diagnoses, clinical symptoms, serum thyroxine and TRAb, thyroid ultrasound and orbital computed tomography were used. Trimming removed 6 bases at V and 12 bases at J, with 17 bases between. Germline V gene sequence: CDR1 MNHEY, CDR2 SVGEGT. There are 12 residues in the CDR3. This clonotype was counted many times.

This rearrangement joins TRBV6-2 or TRBV6-3 to TRBJ2-5; weak D call: TRBD2 (5 bases). The receptor was derived from a woman aged 45-59 years with Graves' ophthalmopathy. Sequencing was carried out using blood. As DNA, the CDR3 is TGTGCCAGCAGCCCAACACGGGAAAGGGAGTACTTC. Its protein product is CASSPTREREYF.